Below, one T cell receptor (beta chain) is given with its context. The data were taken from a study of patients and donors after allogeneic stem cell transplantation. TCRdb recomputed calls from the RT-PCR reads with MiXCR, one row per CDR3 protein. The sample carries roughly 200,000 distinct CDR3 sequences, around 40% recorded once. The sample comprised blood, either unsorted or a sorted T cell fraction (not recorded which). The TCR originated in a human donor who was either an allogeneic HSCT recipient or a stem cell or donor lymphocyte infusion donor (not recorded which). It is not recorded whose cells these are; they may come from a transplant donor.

The CDR3 region is CASSPPGQGPNTEAFF. CDR3 nucleotides: TGTGCCAGCAGCCCGCCGGGACAGGGCCCGAACACTGAAGCTTTCTTT. This sequence joins TRBV3-1 and TRBJ1-1; TRBD1 aligns across 9 bases. Germline V gene sequence: CDR1 LGHDT, CDR2 YNNKEL (reference sequence). J gave up 1 base and V 4 bases, and 7 bases lay outside the gene matches. This CDR3 has 16 amino acids.